The 5 T cell receptor beta chains below all came from one sample that was sequenced in a study of Ad26.COV2.S vaccination and SARS-CoV-2 variants. TCRdb's table, derived via immunoSEQ multiplex PCR, lists solely in-frame clones and lacks some. In the table there are 360,000 or so clones, about nine tenths of which are singletons. Treatment given: around 19 received Ad26.COV2.S at low or high dose, single or two shots; 5 received placebo; per-sample allocation not given. Specimens were obtained on day 63 following the first vaccine or placebo injection. The source material was peripheral blood, sampled in a trial of Ad26.COV2.S vaccine versus placebo. The origin of the receptors is a person between 18 and 60 years old who received the Ad26.COV2.S COVID-19 vaccine or a placebo.

The chain combines TRBV27 with TRBJ1-1; the D gene is possibly TRBD1 (6 bases). CDR1 is MNHEY and CDR2 is SMNVEV in the germline V gene (reference sequence). The CDR3 spans 13 residues. Trimming stripped 5 bases from V and 9 bases from J, with 16 bases between. The CDR3: CASSAATGLKAFF. The CDR3 coding sequence is TGTGCCAGCAGTGCCGCGACAGGTTTAAAAGCTTTCTTT.

This chain links TRBV5-1 with TRBJ2-5; 11 nucleotides line up with TRBD2. With 4 bases clipped from V and 7 bases from J, the junction kept 12 bases outside the gene matches. Germline V gene sequence: CDR1 SGHRS, CDR2 YFSETQ. The CDR3 is 16 amino acids. CDR3 region: CASSPGLAEGSGTQYF. The CDR3, as DNA: TGCGCCAGCAGCCCGGGACTAGCGGAGGGGTCGGGGACCCAGTACTTC. The full variable domain, rest sourced from reference TRBV5-1 and TRBJ2-5, is KAGVTQTPRYLIKTRGQQVTLSCSPISGHRSVSWYQQTPGQGLQFLFEYFSETQRNKGNFPGRFSGRQFSNSRSEMNVSTLELGDSALYLCASSPGLAEGSGTQYFGPGTRLLVL.

The gene calls are TRBV18 and TRBJ1-1, with D perhaps matching TRBD1 (5 bases). The germline gives CDR1 KGHSH, CDR2 LQKENI. The ends were cut back, 3 bases at V and 1 base at J, with 9 bases in the middle. The CDR3 has 14 amino acids. The CDR3 nucleotides are TGTGCCAGCTCACCGTTACAGGAGAACACTGAAGCTTTCTTT. It is translated as CASSPLQENTEAFF. Drawing the rest from reference TRBV18 and TRBJ1-1, the complete variable domain is NAGVMQNPRHLVRRRGQEARLRCSPMKGHSHVYWYRQLPEEGLKFMVYLQKENIIDESGMPKERFSAEFPKEGPSILRIQQVVRGDSAAYFCASSPLQENTEAFFGQGTRLTVV.

The chain couples TRBV6-5 to TRBJ2-7, with a weak D call TRBD1 (6 bases). The CDR3 is made up of 14 amino acids. Germline assignment: CDR1 MNHEY and CDR2 SVGAGI. V was cut by 0 bases and J by 3 bases, with 9 bases left in between. The CDR3 DNA reads as TGTGCCAGCAGTTACTCGAGAGGGGGCTACGAGCAGTACTTC. Its protein product is CASSYSRGGYEQYF.

The chain joins TRBV13 to TRBJ2-1, with 11 bases identical to TRBD2. Germline values: CDR1 PRHDT, CDR2 FYEKMQ (reference sequence). CDR3 length equals 16 residues. J lost 8 bases, V lost 5 bases, and 11 bases had no gene match. The CDR3 DNA reads as TGTGCCAGCAGCCCCCAACCGGGACTAGCGGAGGATGAGCAGTTCTTC. Amino acids: CASSPQPGLAEDEQFF. The whole variable domain, filled in from reference TRBV13 and TRBJ2-1, reads AAGVIQSPRHLIKEKRETATLKCYPIPRHDTVYWYQQGPGQDPQFLISFYEKMQSDKGSIPDRFSAQQFSDYHSELNMSSLELGDSALYFCASSPQPGLAEDEQFFGPGTRLTVL.